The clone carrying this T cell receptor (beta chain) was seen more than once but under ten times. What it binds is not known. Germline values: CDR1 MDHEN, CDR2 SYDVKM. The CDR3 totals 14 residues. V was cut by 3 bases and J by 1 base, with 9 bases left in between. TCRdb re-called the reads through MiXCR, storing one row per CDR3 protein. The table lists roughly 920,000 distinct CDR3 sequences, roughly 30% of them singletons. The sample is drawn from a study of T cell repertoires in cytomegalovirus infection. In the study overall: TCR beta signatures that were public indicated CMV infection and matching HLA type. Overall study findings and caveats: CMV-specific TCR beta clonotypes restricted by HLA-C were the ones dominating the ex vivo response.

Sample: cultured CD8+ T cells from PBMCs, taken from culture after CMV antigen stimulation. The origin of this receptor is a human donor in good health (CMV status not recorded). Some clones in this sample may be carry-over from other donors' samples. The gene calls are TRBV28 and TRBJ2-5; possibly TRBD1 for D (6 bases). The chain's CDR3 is CASSFVRGQETQYF. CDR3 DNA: TGTGCCAGCAGTTTCGTCAGGGGCCAAGAGACCCAGTACTTC.